The source of this TCR beta chain is a study of human T cells and chemical hapten exposure. On the study more broadly: The scalp of each patient received a weekly diphenylcyclopropenone dose for the full approximately 25-week study. Mainly, slight library volume differences in the pool made TCR yields vary.

Sample time point: patch test 2, 6 weeks after DPC sensitization. Treatment: therapeutic diphenylcyclopropenone sensitization with weekly scalp DPC. Before extraction, the whole blood was not fractionated, and total RNA was taken from it. TCRdb itself ran the RACE reads through MiXCR, one entry per CDR3 protein. Of 80,000 to 100,000 distinct CDR3 sequences listed, over 7.5% are singletons. This clonotype showed up many times. Germline lookup yields CDR1 MNHEY and CDR2 SMNVEV (reference sequence). Trimming cost V 3 bases and J 3 bases, with 9 bases left between them. This CDR3 is 13 amino acids long. V and J are TRBV27 and TRBJ2-7, with D maybe TRBD2 (6 bases). The sequence derives from a woman aged 40 to 49 with alopecia areata. Some clones in this sample may be carry-over from other donors' samples. The sequenced sample was whole blood, obtained in connection with sensitization to the hapten diphenylcyclopropenone (DPC). The DNA of the CDR3 is TGTGCCAGCAGTTTGGAGGGGTACTACGAGCAGTACTTC. This encodes CASSLEGYYEQYF.